This TCR beta chain is from a study of T cells of healthy individuals. TCRdb fed the 5' RACE reads into MiXCR, producing one record per CDR3 protein. The sample records about 82,000 distinct CDR3 sequences, 5% being singletons. J was trimmed by 0 bases and V by 0 bases; bases with no gene match: 5. Germline values: CDR1 DFQATT, CDR2 SNEGSKA (reference sequence). The CDR3 length is 16 residues. The sample holds many counts of this clonotype. This rearrangement joins TRBV20-1 to TRBJ2-1, with 7 bases that match TRBD2. This TCR was recovered from a female donor in good health. CDR3 residues: CSARDPLADSYNEQFF. The DNA of the CDR3 is TGCAGTGCTAGAGATCCGCTAGCGGACTCCTACAATGAGCAGTTCTTC.